This T cell receptor (beta chain) was recovered during a study of post-analysis software for immune sequencing data. About the research overall: Some patients lacked subtype; others had relapsing-remitting, secondary progressive or progressive-relapsing disease. Notes on the study in general: Significantly lower normalized Chao1 diversity was found in patients with multiple sclerosis relative to controls. Under F measure analysis, samples from one preparation batch co-clustered strongly.

On this clonotype itself: The antigen remains undetermined.

Sequencing libraries made from TCR beta cDNA carried unique molecular identifiers. T cells, roughly 1 to 10 million of them, yielded roughly 0.5 million cDNA molecules. TCRdb passed the PCR reads through MiXCR, listing each CDR3 protein once. The table includes roughly 570,000 distinct CDR3 sequences, around 36% detected once. The clonotype was recovered from a girl aged 2-17 years with multiple sclerosis. What was sequenced was blood.

For the CDR3, the DNA is TGTGCCAGCAGTTCCGTGGTCGTCTACAATGAGCAGTTCTTC. Its protein product is CASSSVVVYNEQFF. This chain links TRBV28 with TRBJ2-1; D ambiguous. The germline CDR1 and CDR2 sequences are MDHEN and SYDVKM. Between the trimmed V and J ends, which lost 4 bases and 3 bases, there was a span of 10 bases. The CDR3 spans 14 residues.